The source of this T cell receptor (beta chain) is a study of shared T cell receptors in the human thymus. The CDR3 loop spans 16 amino acids. Germline CDR1 is KGHSH and CDR2 is LQKENI. Trimming at V came to 6 bases and at J to 7 bases, leaving 15 bases not matched to a gene. Here immunoSEQ multiplex PCR was the method, and the copy in TCRdb shows in-frame clones only, minus some. The data show more than 550,000 clones, approximately 89% seen once. The sample was also linked to a second study, of human thymus T cells.

The source is a boy under two years old with a congenital heart defect. Sequenced: thymocytes. This chain links TRBV18 with TRBJ2-1, with 7 bases aligning to TRBD2. CDR3 in DNA: TGTGCCAGCTCCAAGGGAGGGGATAACAGTGGGAATGAGCAGTTCTTC. Protein: CASSKGGDNSGNEQFF.